The sample holds a few counts of the clone carrying this TCR beta chain. Its antigen is currently unknown. The source of the sample is a study of glioma-infiltrating T cells after dendritic cell vaccination. Looking at the study overall: Autologous tumor lysate-pulsed dendritic cell vaccination was given between the early 2000s and the early 2010s.

General study points: Only a small number of patients had complete blood and tumor samples.

The trim removed 1 base at V and 5 bases at J, leaving 13 bases unmatched. The CDR3 covers 18 residues. CDR1 and CDR2 from the germline V gene are SGHAT and FQDESV (reference sequence). Clones were sequenced by immunoSEQ multiplex PCR, and TCRdb holds only the in-frame ones, with some missing. The sample yields roughly 80,000 clones, roughly 90% seen once. V gene TRBV11-1 combines with J gene TRBJ2-5, with 10 positions matching TRBD2. The sequence came from a human donor with glioblastoma. This specimen consisted of blood, obtained before dendritic cell vaccination. CDR3: CASSLGTSGRTVSETQYF. In DNA, the CDR3 is TGTGCCAGCAGCTTAGGGACTAGCGGACGGACTGTCAGCGAGACCCAGTACTTC.